A selection of T cell receptor beta chains follows, all from one sample in a study of TIL therapy for anti-PD-1-resistant metastatic lung cancer. TCRdb's copy holds only in-frame clones and misses some; the assay was immunoSEQ multiplex PCR. The sample carries about 57,000 clones, about 80% recorded once. The specimen comprised blood, sampled at baseline. Source of these receptors: a woman aged 30-85 years with non-small cell lung cancer. Each CDR3 is given with its conserved first and last residue. The D gene is left open where the match is weak. Only part of the rows carry a size: once, few, many, or a class if the clone is expanded.

CDR3 DNA	CDR3 protein	D gene	clone size	J gene	V gene
TGCGCCAGCAGCTTCAGAGCGGGAGGGGACAATGAGCAGTTCTTC	CASSFRAGGDNEQFF	TRBD2	.	TRBJ2-1	TRBV5-1
TGTGCCAGCAGTTACCCCGACAGGGATGAGCAGTTCTTC	CASSYPDRDEQFF	TRBD1	few	TRBJ2-1	TRBV6-6
TGTGCCAGCAGCCTAGGTAGCGGGCTCTCCTACGAGCAGTACTTC	CASSLGSGLSYEQYF	TRBD2	.	TRBJ2-7	TRBV5-4
TGCGCCAGCAGCGACGACGGAAACACTGAAGCTTTCTTT	CASSDDGNTEAFF	.	few	TRBJ1-1	TRBV5-1
TGTGCCAGCAGTGAATCCGACTCAAACACTGAAGCTTTCTTT	CASSESDSNTEAFF	.	.	TRBJ1-1	TRBV2
TGCAGCGCCGAGGGGGGATTCGTCACTGAAGCTTTCTTT	CSAEGGFVTEAFF	.	.	TRBJ1-1	TRBV29-1
TGTGCCAGCAGCTTAGGTTCTTGGCTAGCGCCTTCTAAGGAGCAGTTCTTC	CASSLGSWLAPSKEQFF	.	.	TRBJ2-1	TRBV7-6
TGTGCCAGCAGTTTATGGGACAGAGGAAACACCATATATTTT	CASSLWDRGNTIYF	.	few	TRBJ1-3	TRBV28
TGTGCCAGCAGCCCCTTCCCTCCGGGACAGGGGCTCTACGAGCAGTACTTC	CASSPFPPGQGLYEQYF	TRBD1	.	TRBJ2-7	TRBV7-9
TGTGCCAGCAGCCCCCCCGGGGCGGTGGGCTCCTACGAGCAGTACTTC	CASSPPGAVGSYEQYF	.	.	TRBJ2-7	TRBV9
TGTGCCAGCAGGGGCTCTAGGGGAGTTAATGAGCAGTTCTTC	CASRGSRGVNEQFF	.	.	TRBJ2-1	TRBV28
TGTGCCAGCAGCTTATCTCAGAGAGGCATTCAGTACTTC	CASSLSQRGIQYF	.	.	TRBJ2-4	TRBV7-9
TGTGCCAGCAGCGGAGTAGGGGCTGGGGCCAACGTCCTGACTTTC	CASSGVGAGANVLTF	.	.	TRBJ2-6	TRBV11-2
TGTGCCAGTATTGGGGCAGGGCTGAGCACCGGGGAGCTGTTTTTT	CASIGAGLSTGELFF	.	many	TRBJ2-2	TRBV28
TGTGCCAGCAGGGAGGGATCTGCTTTCTTT	CASREGSAFF	.	.	TRBJ1-1	TRBV6-5
TGTGCCAGCAGCTTATATGGGACCGTCAGTGACACTGAAGCTTTCTTT	CASSLYGTVSDTEAFF	.	.	TRBJ1-1	TRBV11-2
TGTGCCAGTAGTGCAAGTACCCAGGGGGTACAGCCCCAGCATTTT	CASSASTQGVQPQHF	TRBD1	.	TRBJ1-5	TRBV19
TGCGCCAGCAGCTTGGGGCCCAACAATGAGCAGTTCTTC	CASSLGPNNEQFF	.	.	TRBJ2-1	TRBV5-1
TGTGCCAGCAGTTACTCACCTTACAGGAATTCACCCCTCCACTTT	CASSYSPYRNSPLHF	.	.	TRBJ1-6	TRBV6-5
TGTGCCAGTAGTGTCCGGACAGGGTTGGGGAACACTGAAGCTTTCTTT	CASSVRTGLGNTEAFF	TRBD1	.	TRBJ1-1	TRBV19
TGTGCCAGCAGCTTCGGACTAGCGGGCTACAATGAGCAGTTCTTC	CASSFGLAGYNEQFF	TRBD2	.	TRBJ2-1	TRBV7-7
TGTGCCAGCAGCGGAAGCACAGATACGCAGTATTTT	CASSGSTDTQYF	.	.	TRBJ2-3	TRBV5-6
TGCGCCAGCAGCTTGGTAGGGGGCGATCAGCCCCAGCATTTT	CASSLVGGDQPQHF	TRBD1	.	TRBJ1-5	TRBV5-1
TGCGCCAGCAGCCTCCCCACGGATCGGGGGGATGGCTACACCTTC	CASSLPTDRGDGYTF	.	.	TRBJ1-2	TRBV5-1
TGCGCCAGCAGCGCCGACAGTGCCTACGAGCAGTACTTC	CASSADSAYEQYF	.	once	TRBJ2-7	TRBV5-1
TGTGCCAGCAGTGAAGTGTTTGCCTACGAGCAGTACTTC	CASSEVFAYEQYF	.	.	TRBJ2-7	TRBV25-1
TGCGCCAGCAGCACGGGACAGGGATCAGTCACAGATACGCAGTATTTT	CASSTGQGSVTDTQYF	TRBD1	.	TRBJ2-3	TRBV5-1
TGTGCCAGCAGCACCGGACTAGCCTACGAGCAGTACTTC	CASSTGLAYEQYF	TRBD2	.	TRBJ2-7	TRBV5-4